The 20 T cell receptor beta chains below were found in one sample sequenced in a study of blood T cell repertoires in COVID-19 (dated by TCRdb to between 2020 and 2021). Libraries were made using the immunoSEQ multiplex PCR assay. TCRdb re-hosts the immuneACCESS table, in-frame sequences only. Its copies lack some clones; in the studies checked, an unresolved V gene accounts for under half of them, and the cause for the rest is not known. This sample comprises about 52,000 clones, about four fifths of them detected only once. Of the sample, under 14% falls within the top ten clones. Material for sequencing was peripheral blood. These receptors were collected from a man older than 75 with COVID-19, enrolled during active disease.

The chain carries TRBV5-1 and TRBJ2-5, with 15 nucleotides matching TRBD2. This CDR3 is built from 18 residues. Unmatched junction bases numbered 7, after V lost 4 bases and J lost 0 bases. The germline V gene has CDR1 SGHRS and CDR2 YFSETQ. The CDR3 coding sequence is TGCGCCAGCAGCAGCCGGACTAGCGGGAGGGGGAACCAAGAGACCCAGTACTTC. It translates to CASSSRTSGRGNQETQYF.

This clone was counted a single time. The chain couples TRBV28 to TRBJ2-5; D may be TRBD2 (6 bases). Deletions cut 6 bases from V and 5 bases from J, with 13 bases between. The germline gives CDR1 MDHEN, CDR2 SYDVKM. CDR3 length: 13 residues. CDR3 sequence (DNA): TGTGCCAGCAGCCTGCGGGGTCGGGAGACCCAGTACTTC. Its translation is CASSLRGRETQYF. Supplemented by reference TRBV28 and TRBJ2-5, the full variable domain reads DVKVTQSSRYLVKRTGEKVFLECVQDMDHENMFWYRQDPGLGLRLIYFSYDVKMKEKGDIPEGYSVSREKKERFSLILESASTNQTSMYLCASSLRGRETQYFGPGTRLLVL.

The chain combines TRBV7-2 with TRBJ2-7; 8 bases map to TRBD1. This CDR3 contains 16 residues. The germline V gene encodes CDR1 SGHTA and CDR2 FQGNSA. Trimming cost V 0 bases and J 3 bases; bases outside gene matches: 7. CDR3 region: CASSLASRGTGYEQYF. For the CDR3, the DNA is TGTGCCAGCAGCTTAGCGAGTAGGGGGACAGGCTACGAGCAGTACTTC. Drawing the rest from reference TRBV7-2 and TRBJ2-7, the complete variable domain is GAGVSQSPSNKVTEKGKDVELRCDPISGHTALYWYRQSLGQGLEFLIYFQGNSAPDKSGLPSDRFSAERTGGSVSTLTIQRTQQEDSAVYLCASSLASRGTGYEQYFGPGTRLTVT.

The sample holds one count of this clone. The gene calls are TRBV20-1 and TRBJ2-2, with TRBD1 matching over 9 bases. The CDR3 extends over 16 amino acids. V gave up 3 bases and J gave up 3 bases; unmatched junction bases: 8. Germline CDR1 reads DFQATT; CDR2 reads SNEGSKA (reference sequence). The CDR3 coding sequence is TGCAGTGCTAGTCTACCGGGACAGGGATACACCGGGGAGCTGTTTTTT. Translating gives CSASLPGQGYTGELFF.

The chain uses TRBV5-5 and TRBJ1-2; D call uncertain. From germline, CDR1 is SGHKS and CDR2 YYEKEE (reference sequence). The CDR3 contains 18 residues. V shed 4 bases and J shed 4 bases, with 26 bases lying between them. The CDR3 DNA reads TGTGCCAGCAGCCCCCGAGATTTTAAGTCCCAATACGGCTATGGCTACACCTTC. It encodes CASSPRDFKSQYGYGYTF.

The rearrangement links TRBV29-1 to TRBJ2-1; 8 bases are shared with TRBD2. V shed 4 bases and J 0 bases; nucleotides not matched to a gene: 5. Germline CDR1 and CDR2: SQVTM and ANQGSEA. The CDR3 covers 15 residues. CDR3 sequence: CSVVGREGSYNEQFF. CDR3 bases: TGCAGCGTTGTTGGCCGGGAGGGCTCCTACAATGAGCAGTTCTTC.

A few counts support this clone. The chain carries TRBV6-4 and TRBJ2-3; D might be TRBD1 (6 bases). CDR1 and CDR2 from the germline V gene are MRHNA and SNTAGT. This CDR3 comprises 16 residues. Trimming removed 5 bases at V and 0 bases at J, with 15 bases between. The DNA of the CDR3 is TGTGCCAGCAGTCCAGGGACAACCTATAGCACAGATACGCAGTATTTT. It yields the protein CASSPGTTYSTDTQYF.

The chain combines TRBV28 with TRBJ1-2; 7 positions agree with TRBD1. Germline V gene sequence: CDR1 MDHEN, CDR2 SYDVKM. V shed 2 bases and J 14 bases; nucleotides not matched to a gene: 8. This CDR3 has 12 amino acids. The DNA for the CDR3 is TGTGCCAGCAGTTTAGGGGACAGTCATACGACCTTC. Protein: CASSLGDSHTTF.

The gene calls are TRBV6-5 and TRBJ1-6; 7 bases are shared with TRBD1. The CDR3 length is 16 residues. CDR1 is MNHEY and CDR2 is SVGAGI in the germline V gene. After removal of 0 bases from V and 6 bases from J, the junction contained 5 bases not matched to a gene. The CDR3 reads CASSYSNWDSNSPLHF. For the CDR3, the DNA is TGTGCCAGCAGTTACTCGAATTGGGACAGTAATTCACCCCTCCACTTT.

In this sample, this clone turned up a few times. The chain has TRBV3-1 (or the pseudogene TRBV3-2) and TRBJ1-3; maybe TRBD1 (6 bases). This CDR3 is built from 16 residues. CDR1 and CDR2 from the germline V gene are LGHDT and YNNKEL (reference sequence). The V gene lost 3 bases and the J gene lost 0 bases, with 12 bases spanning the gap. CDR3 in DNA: TGTGCCAGCAGCCATGCCGGACAGCACTCTGGAAACACCATATATTTT. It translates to CASSHAGQHSGNTIYF.

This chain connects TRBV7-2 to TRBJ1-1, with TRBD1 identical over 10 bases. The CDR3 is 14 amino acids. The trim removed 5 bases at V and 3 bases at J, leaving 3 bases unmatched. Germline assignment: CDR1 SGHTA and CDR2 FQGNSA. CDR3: CASSDRGRYTEAFF. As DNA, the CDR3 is TGTGCCAGCAGCGACAGGGGGCGCTACACTGAAGCTTTCTTT.

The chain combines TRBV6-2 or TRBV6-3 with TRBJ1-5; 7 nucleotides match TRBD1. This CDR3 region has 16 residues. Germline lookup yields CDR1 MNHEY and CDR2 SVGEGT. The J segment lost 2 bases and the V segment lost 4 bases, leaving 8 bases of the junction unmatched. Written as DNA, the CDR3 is TGTGCCAGCAGTTGGACAGGTATTGCCGGCAATCAGCCCCAGCATTTT. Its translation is CASSWTGIAGNQPQHF.

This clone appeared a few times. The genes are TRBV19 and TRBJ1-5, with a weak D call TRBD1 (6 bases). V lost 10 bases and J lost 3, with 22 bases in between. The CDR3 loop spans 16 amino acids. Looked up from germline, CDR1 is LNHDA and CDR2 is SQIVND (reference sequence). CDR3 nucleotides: TGTGCCACCAACCCCACAGGGACAATCATCAATCAGCCCCAGCATTTT. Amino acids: CATNPTGTIINQPQHF.

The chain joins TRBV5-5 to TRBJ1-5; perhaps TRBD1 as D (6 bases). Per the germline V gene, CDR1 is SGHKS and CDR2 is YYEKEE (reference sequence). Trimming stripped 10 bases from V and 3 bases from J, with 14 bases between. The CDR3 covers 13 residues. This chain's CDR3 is CARGQGPNQPQHF. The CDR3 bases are TGTGCCCGCGGGCAGGGGCCCAATCAGCCCCAGCATTTT. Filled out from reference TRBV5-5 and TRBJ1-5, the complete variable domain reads DAGVTQSPTHLIKTRGQQVTLRCSPISGHKSVSWYQQVLGQGPQFIFQYYEKEERGRGNFPDRFSARQFPNYSSELNVNALLLGDSALYLCARGQGPNQPQHFGDGTRLSIL.

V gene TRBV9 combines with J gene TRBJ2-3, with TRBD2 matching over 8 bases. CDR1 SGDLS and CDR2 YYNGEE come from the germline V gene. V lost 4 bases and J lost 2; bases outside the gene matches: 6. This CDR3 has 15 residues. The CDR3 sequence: CASSSAGGDTDTQYF. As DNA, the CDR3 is TGTGCCAGCAGCTCTGCGGGGGGAGACACAGATACGCAGTATTTT. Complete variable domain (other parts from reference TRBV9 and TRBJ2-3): DSGVTQTPKHLITATGQRVTLRCSPRSGDLSVYWYQQSLDQGLQFLIQYYNGEERAKGNILERFSAQQFPDLHSELNLSSLELGDSALYFCASSSAGGDTDTQYFGPGTRLTVL.

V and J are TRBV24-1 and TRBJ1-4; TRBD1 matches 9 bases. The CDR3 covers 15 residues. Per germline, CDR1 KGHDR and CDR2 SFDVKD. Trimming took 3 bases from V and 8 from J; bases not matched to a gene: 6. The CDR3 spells CATSDRDRVWEKLFF. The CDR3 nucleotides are TGTGCCACCAGTGATCGGGACAGGGTTTGGGAAAAACTGTTTTTT.

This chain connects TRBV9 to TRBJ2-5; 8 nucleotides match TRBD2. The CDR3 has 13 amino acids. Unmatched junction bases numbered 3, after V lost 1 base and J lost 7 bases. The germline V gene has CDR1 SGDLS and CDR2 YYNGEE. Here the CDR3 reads CASSVLSGGTQYF. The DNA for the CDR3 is TGTGCCAGCAGCGTACTAAGCGGGGGGACCCAGTACTTC.

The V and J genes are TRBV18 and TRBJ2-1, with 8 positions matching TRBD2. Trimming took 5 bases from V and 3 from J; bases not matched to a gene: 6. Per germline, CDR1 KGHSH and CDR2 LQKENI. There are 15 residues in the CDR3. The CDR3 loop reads CASSSGSGVYNEQFF. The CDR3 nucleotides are TGTGCCAGCTCAAGCGGGAGCGGGGTCTACAATGAGCAGTTCTTC.

The CDR3 spells CASSELFGGGEQYF. The CDR3 bases are TGTGCCAGCAGTGAATTATTTGGGGGGGGCGAGCAGTACTTC. The J gene is TRBJ2-7, the V gene TRBV6-1; TRBD2 agrees at 7 bases. V was clipped by 2 bases and J by 6 bases; unmatched bases: 7. The germline V gene encodes CDR1 MNHNS and CDR2 SASEGT. CDR3 size: 14 residues.

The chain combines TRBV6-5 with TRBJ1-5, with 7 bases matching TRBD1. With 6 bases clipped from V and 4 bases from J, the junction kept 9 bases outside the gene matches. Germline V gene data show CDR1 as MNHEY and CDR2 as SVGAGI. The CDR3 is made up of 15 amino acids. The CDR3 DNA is TGTGCCAGCAGACTCCACCCGGACAGGAATCAGCCCCAGCATTTT. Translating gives CASRLHPDRNQPQHF.